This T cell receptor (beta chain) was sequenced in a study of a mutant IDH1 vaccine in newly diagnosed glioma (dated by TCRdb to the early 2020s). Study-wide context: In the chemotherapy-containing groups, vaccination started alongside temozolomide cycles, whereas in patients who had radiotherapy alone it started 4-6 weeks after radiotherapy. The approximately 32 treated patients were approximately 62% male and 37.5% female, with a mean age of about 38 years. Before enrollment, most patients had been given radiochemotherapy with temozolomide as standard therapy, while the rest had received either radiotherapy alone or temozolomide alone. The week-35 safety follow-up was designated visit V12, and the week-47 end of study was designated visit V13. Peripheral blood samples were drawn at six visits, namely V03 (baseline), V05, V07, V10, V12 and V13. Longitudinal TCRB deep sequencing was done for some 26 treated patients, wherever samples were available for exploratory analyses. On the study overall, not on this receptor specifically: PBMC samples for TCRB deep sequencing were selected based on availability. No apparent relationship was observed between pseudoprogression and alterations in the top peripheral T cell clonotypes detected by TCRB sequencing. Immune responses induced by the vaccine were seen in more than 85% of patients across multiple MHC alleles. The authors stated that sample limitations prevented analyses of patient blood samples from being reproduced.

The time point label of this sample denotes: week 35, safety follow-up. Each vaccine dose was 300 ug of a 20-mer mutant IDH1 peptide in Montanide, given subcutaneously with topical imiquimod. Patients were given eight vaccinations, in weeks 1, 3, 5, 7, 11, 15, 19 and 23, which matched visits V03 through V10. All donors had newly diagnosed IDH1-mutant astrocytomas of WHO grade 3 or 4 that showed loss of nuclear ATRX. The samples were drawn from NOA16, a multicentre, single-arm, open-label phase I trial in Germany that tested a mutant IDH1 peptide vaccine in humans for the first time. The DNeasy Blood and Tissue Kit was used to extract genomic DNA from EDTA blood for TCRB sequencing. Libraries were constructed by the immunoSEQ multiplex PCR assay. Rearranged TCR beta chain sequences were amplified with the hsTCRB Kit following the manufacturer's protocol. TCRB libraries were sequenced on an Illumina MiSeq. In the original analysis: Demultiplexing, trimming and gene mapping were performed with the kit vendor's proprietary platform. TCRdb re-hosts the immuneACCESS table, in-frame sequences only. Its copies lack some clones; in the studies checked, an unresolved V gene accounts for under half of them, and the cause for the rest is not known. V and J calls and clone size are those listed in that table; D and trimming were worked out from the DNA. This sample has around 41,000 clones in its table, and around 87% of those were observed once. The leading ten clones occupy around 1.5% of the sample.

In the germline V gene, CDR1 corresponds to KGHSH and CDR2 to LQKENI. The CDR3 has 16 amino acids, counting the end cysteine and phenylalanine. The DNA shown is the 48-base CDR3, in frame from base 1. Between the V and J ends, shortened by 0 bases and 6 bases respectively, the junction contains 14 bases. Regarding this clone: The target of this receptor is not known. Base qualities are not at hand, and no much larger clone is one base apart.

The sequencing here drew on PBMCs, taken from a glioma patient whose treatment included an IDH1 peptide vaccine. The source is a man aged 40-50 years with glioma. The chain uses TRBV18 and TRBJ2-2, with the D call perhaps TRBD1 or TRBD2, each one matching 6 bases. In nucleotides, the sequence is TGTGCCAGCTCACCACCGGAGGGGGAGAGAGCCGGGGAGCTGTTTTTT. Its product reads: CASSPPEGERAGELFF.